This T cell receptor beta chain was sequenced for a study of early T cells in non-severe SARS-CoV-2 infection. Unique molecular identifiers were affixed to single, distinct cDNA molecules. TCRdb analysed the 5' RACE reads with MiXCR anew, one entry per CDR3 protein. Of around 49,000 distinct CDR3 sequences listed, over 3.5% are singletons. Counting both end residues, the CDR3 totals 11 amino acids. In germline, CDR1 is LNHDA, CDR2 SQIVND (reference sequence). This clonotype was seen at least ten times. The CDR3 does not end in the conserved phenylalanine or tryptophan, so this is likely a read error. The DNA is left out, because the CDR3 cannot be placed on it with certainty; the CDR3 is given as TCRdb lists it.

Sequences were obtained from whole blood. This receptor was taken from an adult who was a healthcare worker with PCR-confirmed SARS-CoV-2 infection or an uninfected control (not recorded which). The V call is TRBV19, the J call TRBJ1-5; the DNA was not used to check the table's D call, TRBD1. This CDR3 is CASSIGWGMSV.